This is a list of T cell receptor beta chains from one sample in a study of T cells in Graves' hyperthyroidism and ophthalmopathy. MiXCR, applied by TCRdb to the multiplex PCR reads, yields one record per CDR3 protein. Of over 500,000 distinct CDR3 sequences listed, about 16% are singletons. The sequenced sample was blood. These receptors originate from a woman between 25 and 40 years old with Graves' ophthalmopathy. Each CDR3 is given with its conserved first and last residue. Fields, in order: V gene, D gene, clone size, J gene, CDR3 DNA, CDR3 protein. The D gene is left open where the match is weak. Part of the rows lack a size; the others show once, few, many or a class for expanded clones.

TRBV7-9	TRBD2	-	TRBJ2-3	TGTGCCAGCAAGGGTGGGAGGGTCACAGATACGCAGTATTTT	CASKGGRVTDTQYF
TRBV18	TRBD1	many	TRBJ2-7	TGTGCCAGCTCGCTTCAACAGGGGGCGGCCTACGAGCAGTACTTC	CASSLQQGAAYEQYF
TRBV7-2	TRBD2	few	TRBJ2-5	TGTGCCAGCAGCCGGGGGGCTAGCGGGAGGGCCAGGGGAGAGACCCAGTACTTC	CASSRGASGRARGETQYF
TRBV20-1	-	many	TRBJ2-1	TGCAGTGCTAGAGACACAGTGAAGAATGAGCAGTTCTTC	CSARDTVKNEQFF
TRBV11-1	TRBD1	many	TRBJ2-5	TGTGCCAGCAGCCCCGGACAGGGCGTGGAGACCCAGTACTTC	CASSPGQGVETQYF
TRBV24-1	-	-	TRBJ2-2	TGTGCCACCAGTCTCGCGGGGGAGCTGTTTTTT	CATSLAGELFF
TRBV12-3/TRBV12-4	TRBD1	many	TRBJ1-1	TGTGCCAGCAGTTTAAGGGACAGGGTCTTGGACACTGAAGCTTTCTTT	CASSLRDRVLDTEAFF
TRBV7-3	TRBD2	few	TRBJ2-1	TGTGCCAGCAGCCAACAAGTGGGACTAGGGGACCCCGAGCAGTTCTTC	CASSQQVGLGDPEQFF
TRBV10-3	-	many	TRBJ2-1	TGTGCCATCGCTCAGGTCCCTAGTTCGTACAATGAGCAGTTCTTC	CAIAQVPSSYNEQFF
TRBV6-2/TRBV6-3	TRBD2	many	TRBJ2-7	TGTGCCAGCAGTCCTGATAGCGGGAGCACCTACGAGCAGTACTTC	CASSPDSGSTYEQYF
TRBV5-5	-	many	TRBJ2-7	TGTGCCAGCAGTTTTGAGCTCTACGAGCAGTACTTC	CASSFELYEQYF
TRBV28	-	few	TRBJ2-2	TGTGCCAGTAAAGAGGGAAGGGTGACCGGGGAGCTGTTTTTT	CASKEGRVTGELFF
TRBV20-1	-	many	TRBJ2-1	TGCAGTGCTAGTGAAGGGTGGGTAAGCAATGAGCAGTTCTTC	CSASEGWVSNEQFF
TRBV24-1	-	-	TRBJ2-5	TGTGCCACCAGTGATTTCACAGGGACTCAAGAGACCCAGTACTTC	CATSDFTGTQETQYF
TRBV6-1	TRBD2	-	TRBJ2-7	TGTGCCAGCAGTGATCGGCTAGCGGGAGCCTACGAGCAGTACTTC	CASSDRLAGAYEQYF
TRBV20-1	-	many	TRBJ1-5	TGCAGTGCTAGTAGCTCGGGGGGCAATCAGCCCCAGCATTTT	CSASSSGGNQPQHF
TRBV25-1	-	-	TRBJ1-3	TGTGCCAGCAGTGAACAGGGCTCTGGAAACACCATATATTTT	CASSEQGSGNTIYF
TRBV28	-	-	TRBJ2-1	TGTGCCAGCAGTCAAACGAGGCGGTCCTACAATGAGCAGTTCTTC	CASSQTRRSYNEQFF
TRBV7-2	-	many	TRBJ2-7	TGTGCCAGCAGCTTAGGGCGATTAGAGCAGTACTTC	CASSLGRLEQYF
TRBV3-1	TRBD2	many	TRBJ2-5	TGTGCCAGCAGCCAAGGAGGGCTAGCGGGAAGAGAGACCCAGTACTTC	CASSQGGLAGRETQYF
TRBV7-2	TRBD1	-	TRBJ1-4	TGTGCCAGCAGCCCATGGACAGGGCCAAGTGAAAAACTGTTTTTT	CASSPWTGPSEKLFF
TRBV6-5	-	-	TRBJ2-7	TGTGCCAGCAGTTACGGGCCAGGGGACGAGCAGTACTTC	CASSYGPGDEQYF
TRBV13	TRBD2	many	TRBJ2-7	TGTGCCAGCAGCGCATCTAGGGGAGGGCTGGGAGAGCAGTACTTC	CASSASRGGLGEQYF
TRBV18	TRBD2	-	TRBJ2-1	TGTGTCAGCTCACCACCGATGACTAGCGGGAGGGCCGGCGGTGAGCAGTTCTTC	CVSSPPMTSGRAGGEQFF
TRBV4-1	-	few	TRBJ1-1	TGCGCCAGCAGCCAAGTCGTCGGCAACTCGAACACTGAAGCTTTCTTT	CASSQVVGNSNTEAFF
TRBV27	-	-	TRBJ2-2	TGTGCCAGCAGTTTCGCCCAGGTGGGCGGAAGAACCGGGGAGCTGTTTTTT	CASSFAQVGGRTGELFF
TRBV20-1	TRBD2	many	TRBJ2-7	TGCAGTGCTAGCTCTAGCGGGAGGGCCAGCGAGCAGTACTTC	CSASSSGRASEQYF
TRBV6-2/TRBV6-3	TRBD2	few	TRBJ2-3	TGTGCCACCCGACTAGCGGGAGCGGATACGCAGTATTTT	CATRLAGADTQYF
TRBV14	-	-	TRBJ2-7	TGTGCCAGCAGCCAAGGTCAGTGGTACGAGCAGTACTTC	CASSQGQWYEQYF
TRBV28	-	many	TRBJ2-5	TGTGCCAGCAGTTTAGGGGGGACCCAGTACTTC	CASSLGGTQYF
TRBV5-1	-	few	TRBJ1-4	TGCGCCAGCAGCTTGGGAGGGGTGCCTGAAAAACTGTTTTTT	CASSLGGVPEKLFF
TRBV6-1	-	many	TRBJ1-1	TGTGCCAGCAGCCCCCGCGATGTTAGGGGCAAGGCTTTCTTT	CASSPRDVRGKAFF
TRBV5-6	-	few	TRBJ2-1	TGTGCCAGCAGCTTGCCCCACGGCGGGGTTAATGAGCAGTTCTTC	CASSLPHGGVNEQFF
TRBV20-1	-	many	TRBJ2-1	TGCAGTGCTACCGCTCTAGAGGATGGCTACAATGAGCAGTTCTTC	CSATALEDGYNEQFF
TRBV20-1	TRBD1	few	TRBJ2-7	TGCAGTGCTAGAGTTGGGACAGACTCCTACGAGCAGTACTTC	CSARVGTDSYEQYF
TRBV12-3/TRBV12-4	-	many	TRBJ2-5	TGTGCCAGCATGGCTAGCGTTAAGGAGACCCAGTACTTC	CASMASVKETQYF
TRBV6-2/TRBV6-3	TRBD2	many	TRBJ2-3	TGTGCCAGCAGGGACCGACTAGCCATAGGCGATACGCAGTATTTT	CASRDRLAIGDTQYF